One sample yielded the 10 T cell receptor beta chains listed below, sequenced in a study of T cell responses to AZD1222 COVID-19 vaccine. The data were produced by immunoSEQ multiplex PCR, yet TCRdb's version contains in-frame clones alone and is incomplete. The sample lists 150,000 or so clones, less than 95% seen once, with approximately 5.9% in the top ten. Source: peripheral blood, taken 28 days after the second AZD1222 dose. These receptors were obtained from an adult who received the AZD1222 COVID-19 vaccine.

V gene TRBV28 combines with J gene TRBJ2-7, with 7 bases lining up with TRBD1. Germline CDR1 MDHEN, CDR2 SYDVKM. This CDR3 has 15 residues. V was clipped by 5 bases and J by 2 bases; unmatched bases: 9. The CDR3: CASSPYRGRTYEQYF. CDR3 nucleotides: TGTGCCAGCAGTCCGTACAGGGGAAGGACCTACGAGCAGTACTTC.

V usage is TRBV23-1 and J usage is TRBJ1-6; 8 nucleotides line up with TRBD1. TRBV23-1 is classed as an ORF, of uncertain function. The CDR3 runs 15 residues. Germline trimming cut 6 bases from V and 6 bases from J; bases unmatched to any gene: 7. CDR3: CASRPSGTGNSPLHF. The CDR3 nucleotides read TGCGCCAGCAGGCCTTCCGGGACAGGTAATTCACCCCTCCACTTT.

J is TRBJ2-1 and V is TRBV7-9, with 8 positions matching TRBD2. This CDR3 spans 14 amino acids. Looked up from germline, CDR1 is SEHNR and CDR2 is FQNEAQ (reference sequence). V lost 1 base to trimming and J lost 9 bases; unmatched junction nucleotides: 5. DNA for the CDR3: TGTGCCAGCAGCTTAGATAGCGGGGTCTTTGAGCAGTTCTTC. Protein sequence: CASSLDSGVFEQFF.

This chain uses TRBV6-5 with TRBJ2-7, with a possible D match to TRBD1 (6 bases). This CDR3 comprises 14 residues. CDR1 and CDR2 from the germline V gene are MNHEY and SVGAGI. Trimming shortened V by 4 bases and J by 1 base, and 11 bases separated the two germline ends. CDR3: CASSSETGSYEQYF. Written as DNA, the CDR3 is TGTGCCAGCAGTTCCGAGACAGGTTCCTACGAGCAGTACTTC.

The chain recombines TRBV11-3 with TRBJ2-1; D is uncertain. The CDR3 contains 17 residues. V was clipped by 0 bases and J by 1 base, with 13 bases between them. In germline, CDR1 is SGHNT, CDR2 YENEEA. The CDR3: CASSLDGRKLSYNEQFF. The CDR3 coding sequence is TGTGCCAGCAGCTTAGATGGAAGGAAATTGTCCTACAATGAGCAGTTCTTC.

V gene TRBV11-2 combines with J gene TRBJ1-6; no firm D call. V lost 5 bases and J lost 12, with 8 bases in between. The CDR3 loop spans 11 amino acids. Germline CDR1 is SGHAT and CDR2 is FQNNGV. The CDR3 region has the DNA TGTGCCAGCAGCCTCGACGGACCCCTCCACTTT. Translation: CASSLDGPLHF.

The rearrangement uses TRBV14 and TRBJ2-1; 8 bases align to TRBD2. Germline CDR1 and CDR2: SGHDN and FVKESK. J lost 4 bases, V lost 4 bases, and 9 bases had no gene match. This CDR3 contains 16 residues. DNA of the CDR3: TGTGCCAGCAGCCCCCTCGGGAGCGGGAGTTACAATGAGCAGTTCTTC. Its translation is CASSPLGSGSYNEQFF.

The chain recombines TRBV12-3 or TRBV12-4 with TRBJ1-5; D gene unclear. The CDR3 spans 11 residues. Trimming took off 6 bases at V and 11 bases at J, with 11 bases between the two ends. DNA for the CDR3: TGTGCCAGCAGCCCCCTTTGGGCCCAGCATTTT. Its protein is CASSPLWAQHF.

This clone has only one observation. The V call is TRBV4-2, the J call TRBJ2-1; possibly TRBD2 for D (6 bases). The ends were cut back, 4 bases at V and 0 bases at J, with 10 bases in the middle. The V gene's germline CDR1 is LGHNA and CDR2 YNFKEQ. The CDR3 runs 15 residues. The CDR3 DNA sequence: TGTGCCAGCAGCCCTATAGCGGCCTCCTACAATGAGCAGTTCTTC. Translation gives CASSPIAASYNEQFF.

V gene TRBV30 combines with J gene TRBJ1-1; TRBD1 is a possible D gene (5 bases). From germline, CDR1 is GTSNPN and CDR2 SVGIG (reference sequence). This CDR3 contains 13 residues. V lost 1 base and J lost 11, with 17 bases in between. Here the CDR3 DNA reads TGTGCCTGGAGTGGCCGAGGGGCACCACGGGCTTTCTTT. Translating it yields CAWSGRGAPRAFF.